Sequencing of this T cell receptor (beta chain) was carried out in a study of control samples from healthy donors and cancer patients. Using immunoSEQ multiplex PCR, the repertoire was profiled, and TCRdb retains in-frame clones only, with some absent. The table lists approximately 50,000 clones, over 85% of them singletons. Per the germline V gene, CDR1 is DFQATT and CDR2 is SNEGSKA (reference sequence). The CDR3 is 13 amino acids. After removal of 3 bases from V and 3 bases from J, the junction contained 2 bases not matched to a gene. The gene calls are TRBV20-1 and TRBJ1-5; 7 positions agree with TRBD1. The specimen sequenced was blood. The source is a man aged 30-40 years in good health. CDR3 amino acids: CSASDRANQPQHF. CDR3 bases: TGCAGTGCTAGTGACAGGGCCAATCAGCCCCAGCATTTT.